This T cell receptor beta chain was identified in a study of human CD8 memory T cell subsets. CDR3 length: 12 amino acids. Germline V gene lookup returns CDR1 SGHVS and CDR2 FQNEAQ. Overall study findings and caveats: Chao1 estimates hinted that stem-like memory T cells outstripped precursor exhausted T cells in diversity.

Of note for this clonotype: Antigen specificity is unknown.

Libraries of TCR beta chains were produced by 5' RACE (UMI-labeled). With the 5' RACE reads reprocessed, TCRdb shows one record per CDR3 protein and no DNA. This sample's clone table lists several thousand distinct CDR3 sequences. This chain links TRBV7-8 with TRBJ2-7. The sample taken for sequencing was CD8+ T cells from PBMCs. This clonotype was sampled from a human donor in good health. The CDR3 region is CASSLAWGEQYF.